This TCR beta chain was sequenced during a study of cytomegalovirus exposure and HLA in healthy donors (dated by TCRdb to 2016 to 2017). With respect to the entire study: According to an earlier analysis of 587 of the donors, roughly 180 million T cells yielded roughly 100 million unique TCR beta sequences and less than 300 Gb of sequence data. The study aimed to test whether cataloging public T cell receptors could reveal signatures of past pathogen exposure. In addition to the first cohort of roughly 670 subjects, a separate validation cohort of about 120 different subjects was used. In an earlier analysis of over 550 of the donors, high-throughput TCR beta sequencing was used to judge whether each TCR beta V gene segment behaved as functional or pseudogenic. The T cell repertoires of some 670 subjects were profiled by immunosequencing and related to cytomegalovirus serostatus. HLA typing covered class I and class II loci at four-digit resolution. Four to six DR-DQ haplotypes were handled as single units for association and clustering, since linkage in the cohort was strong. Alongside the repertoire data, information on donor age, sex, ethnicity and CMV serostatus was compiled. The study combined high-throughput TCR immunosequencing, statistical association of individual TCRs with disease status, and machine learning to predict cytomegalovirus infection status. Rather than drawing on any new phenotypic data, the later analysis identified candidate immune exposures from TCR beta sequences and the way those sequences occurred across donors. A later genetic analysis took genome-wide SNP genotypes for about 55% of the roughly 700 donors and used that subset as a discovery cohort. The number of typed donors differed by locus: about 620-640 for A, B, C, DRB1 and DQB1; 522 for DQA1; 606 for DPA1; and about 470 for DPB1. Across about 370 genotyped donors of the cohort, an average of about 250,000 unique TCR beta nucleotide sequences per donor were sequenced, and 15% to 20% of those sequences were non-productive. Around 300 gigabases of sequencing data and around 87 million unique TCR sequences were included in an early release covering 550 to 800 HLA-typed donors. Among the roughly 370 genotyped donors, about 83% belonged to the genetic ancestry cluster associated with self-reported Caucasian donors. In a later analysis, previously published TCR beta repertoires from 550 to 750 donors were re-analyzed and high-resolution HLA genotyping was added so that TCR occurrence patterns could be studied. Every repertoire in the discovery cohort had been generated on one and the same sequencing platform. The full study reports these points: Because counts were too low, seventeen rarely observed V segments, including chromosome 9 orphons, were excluded from the earlier analysis of some 540 of the donors. Cytomegalovirus status was reported to be diagnosed by the classifier with high specificity and sensitivity in both the original and validation cohorts. The study listed 170 or so TCR beta chains as associated with cytomegalovirus. A later analysis reported that several top co-occurrence clusters appeared linked to parvovirus B19, influenza, CMV and Epstein-Barr virus. A further reported finding was that TCR beta sequences accurately predicted the HLA-A and HLA-B alleles for most subjects in the first cohort. Linkage disequilibrium might explain the correlated functional status among segregating V segments, but an unknown experimental factor could not be ruled out. The presence/absence analyses assumed that sequencing depth was roughly uniform across donors, and that assumption may not be true. The authors suggested that the approach could potentially be extended to other disease states and immunological phenotypes. At a false discovery rate of 0.05, a later analysis linked about 17,000 TCR beta sequences to specific HLA alleles. HLA typing was unavailable for some donors at each locus, so association tests used only the typed subset. CMV serostatus was the only immune exposure information available for the cohort. In vitro tests confirmed that a few of the cytomegalovirus-associated TCR beta chains recognize cytomegalovirus antigens. Compared with the roughly 710-donor mean, donors in an Asian-associated ancestry cluster had fewer N-insertions in productive TCRs, according to a later genetic analysis. While some public TCRs were present in many individuals, most TCR sequences turned up only very rarely across donors. According to a later analysis, TCR association rates differed among HLA loci, with DRB1 alleles showing the most associated TCRs and HLA-C alleles showing the fewest. Some IMGT-functional V segments, including TRBV6-2 and TRBV6-3, could not be distinguished by the 87-base-pair reads and were therefore excluded. Compared with equally common non-associated chains, HLA-associated TCR beta chains in a later analysis were more clonally expanded and had lower generation probabilities. The sequencing pipeline was judged likely to have produced a cluster of highly shared sequence variants as a technical artifact. In an earlier analysis of around 600 of the donors, most TCR beta V segments were observed in productive rearrangements about 87% or about 30% of the time, broadly matching IMGT annotations. Most CMV-associated TCR beta chains appeared to be HLA-restricted in a later analysis, and the HLA associations seemed to be driven largely by CMV exposure. V-gene and J-gene trimming of TCR beta chains was associated with a missense DCLRE1C variant in a later genetic analysis, and the association was replicated in an independent cohort. Assigning TCR associations to individual alleles was difficult when HLA alleles, especially DR and DQ, strongly co-occurred. Only TCR beta chains were sequenced in this cohort, and the absence of alpha or paired-chain data limited detectable features.

The sample holds one count of this clone. It lacks a known antigen. Base qualities are not recorded, but no much larger clone differs from it by a single base. The library was built by means of the immunoSEQ multiplex PCR assay. A mixture of 60 forward primers for TCR Vbeta segments and 13 reverse primers for TCR Jbeta segments was used in the multiplex PCR. The CDR3 region of rearranged TCR beta genes was amplified from genomic DNA with a multiplex PCR assay. The Illumina HiSeq System was used to sequence the amplified TCR beta libraries as 87-base-pair reads. The authors processed their data as follows. Across the 666 repertoires, a later analysis counted 80 million or so unique TCR beta chains, 9.5 million to 12 million of which were shared by at least two donors. To remove PCR and sequencing errors, raw reads were error-corrected and collapsed into unique sequences using a nearest-neighbor algorithm that merged closely related sequences. To assign V, D and J gene segments, CDR3 sequences were aligned to IMGT reference sequences. For a sequence to be retained, a match of at least six nucleotides was required to both a V gene segment and a J gene segment. Rearrangements were classified as productive when the CDR3 lacked stop codons and remained in frame with V and J, and all other rearrangements were classified as non-productive. Following IMGT convention, CDR3 was defined as the stretch from the second conserved V-encoded cysteine to the conserved J-encoded phenylalanine. The earlier analysis of some 580 of the donors excluded any sequence lacking an unambiguous match to a single V gene segment. An earlier analysis of 587 of the donors called V segments functional above 56.7% productive rearrangements and segregating when the between-donor standard deviation exceeded 5%. A statistical classification framework was built for diagnosing cytomegalovirus status from the catalog of TCR beta chain sequences. V and J gene assignment, in a later analysis, came from comparing TCR nucleotide sequences with IMGT/GENE-DB human TR gene sequences. A later analysis assigned CDR3 sequences and most-parsimonious VDJ recombination scenarios with the TCRdist pipeline. In a later analysis, each TCR beta chain was defined by its CDR3 amino acid sequence together with its V-gene family, and reads lacking a unique V-gene family were excluded. As a way to deal with suspected cross-contamination and a sequencing artifact, a later analysis dropped 450 to 600 nucleotide sequences that were highly shared and had low generation probability. In a later analysis, a clonal expansion index was calculated for each public chain from normalized within-repertoire ranks of inferred template counts. In a later analysis, generation probabilities were computed using a VDJ recombination model fitted to out-of-frame rearrangements, and the results were checked against IGoR. Hypergeometric tests were used in a later analysis to score TCR-TCR, TCR-HLA and TCR-CMV co-occurrence, with a repertoire-size bias correction applied to the TCR pairs. In a later analysis, false discovery rates were estimated by permuting HLA or CMV assignments 20 times. A later analysis grouped co-occurring TCRs with DBSCAN, adding TCRdist sequence similarity when clustering within HLA-allele-positive subsets. Repertoires with fewer than 30,000 or more than 120,000 public chains were left out of co-occurrence clustering, as were several repertoires with anomalous nucleotide sharing. TCRdb holds this immuneACCESS table with in-frame rearrangements only. Some clones are missing; in checked studies, unresolved V genes explain under half, and the rest has no known cause. For V, J and clone size, that table is used; D and trimming come from the DNA. The sample contains some 90,000 clones, over 60% of them found a single time. The ten most abundant clones make up 5.9% of the sample.

Trimming at the junction amounts to 6 bases on V and 5 bases on J, and the germline ends lie 4 bases apart. The cysteine opens and the phenylalanine closes a CDR3 of 11 amino acids. Only CDR3 DNA is held: 33 bases, read in frame from base 1. For CDR1 and CDR2, the germline V gene (reference sequence) lists LNHDA and SQIVND. The cohort was made up of about 670 healthy bone marrow donors. At the time of sampling, every cohort member was nominally healthy, though immune exposures that went unrecorded were likely present. The donor was CMV seropositive and belonged to the group of some 290 seropositive cohort members. A peripheral blood sample was collected from each donor, and TCR beta sequencing was performed on peripheral blood mononuclear cells. Genomic DNA was extracted from the blood cell samples with the Qiagen DNeasy Blood Extraction Kit.

The sequencing sample was made of PBMCs. The chain is made from TRBV19 and TRBJ2-2, with the D gene uncertain. The TCR comes from a boy under 18 in good health and CMV-seropositive. The sequence in DNA is TGTGCCAGTAGCCGGACCGGGGAGCTGTTTTTT. It encodes CASSRTGELFF. The full variable domain, with segments outside the CDR3 supplied by the reference TRBV19 and TRBJ2-2 proteins, appears as DGGITQSPKYLFRKEGQNVTLSCEQNLNHDAMYWYRQDPGQGLRLIYYSQIVNDFQKGDIAEGYSVSREKKESFPLTVTSAQKNPTAFYLCASSRTGELFFGEGSRLTVL.